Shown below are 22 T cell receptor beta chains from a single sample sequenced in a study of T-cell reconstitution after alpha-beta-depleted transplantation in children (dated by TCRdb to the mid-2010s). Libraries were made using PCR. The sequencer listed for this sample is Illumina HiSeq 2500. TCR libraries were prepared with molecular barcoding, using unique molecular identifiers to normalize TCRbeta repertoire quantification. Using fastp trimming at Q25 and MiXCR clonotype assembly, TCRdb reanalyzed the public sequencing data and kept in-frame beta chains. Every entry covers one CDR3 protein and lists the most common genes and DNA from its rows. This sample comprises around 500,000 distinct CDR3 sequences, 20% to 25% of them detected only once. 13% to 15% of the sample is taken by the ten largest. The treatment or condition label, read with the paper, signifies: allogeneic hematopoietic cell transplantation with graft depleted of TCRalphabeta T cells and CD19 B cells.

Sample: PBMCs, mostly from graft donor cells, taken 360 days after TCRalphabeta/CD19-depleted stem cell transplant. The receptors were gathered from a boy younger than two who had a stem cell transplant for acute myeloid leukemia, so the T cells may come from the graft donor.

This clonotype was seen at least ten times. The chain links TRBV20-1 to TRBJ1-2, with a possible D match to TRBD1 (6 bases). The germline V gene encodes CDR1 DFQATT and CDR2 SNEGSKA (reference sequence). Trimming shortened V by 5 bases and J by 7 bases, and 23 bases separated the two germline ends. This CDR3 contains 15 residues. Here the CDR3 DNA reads TGCAGTGCTGGCCCGAAGACAGGTTTACCGTCTGGCTACACCTTC. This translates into CSAGPKTGLPSGYTF.

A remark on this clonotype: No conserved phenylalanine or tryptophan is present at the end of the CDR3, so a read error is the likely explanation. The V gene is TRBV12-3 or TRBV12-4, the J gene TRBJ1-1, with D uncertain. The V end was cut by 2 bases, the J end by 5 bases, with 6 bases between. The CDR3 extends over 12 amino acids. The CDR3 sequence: CASSLIETEAFS. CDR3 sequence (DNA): TGTGCCAGCAGTTTAATTGAAACTGAAGCTTTCTCT.

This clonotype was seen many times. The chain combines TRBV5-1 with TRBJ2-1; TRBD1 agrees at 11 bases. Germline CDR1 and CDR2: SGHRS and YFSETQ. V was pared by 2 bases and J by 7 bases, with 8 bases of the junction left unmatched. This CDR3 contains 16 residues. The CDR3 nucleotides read TGCGCCAGCAGCTTTTCGGACAGGGGGCTTCTGAATGAGCAGTTCTTC. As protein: CASSFSDRGLLNEQFF.

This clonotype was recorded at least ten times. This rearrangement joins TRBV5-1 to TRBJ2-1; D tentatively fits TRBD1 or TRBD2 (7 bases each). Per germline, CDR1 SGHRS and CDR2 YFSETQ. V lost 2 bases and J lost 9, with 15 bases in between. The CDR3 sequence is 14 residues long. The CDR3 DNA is TGCGCCAGCAGCTTAACTACAGGGGAGGGTGAGCAGTTCTTC. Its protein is CASSLTTGEGEQFF. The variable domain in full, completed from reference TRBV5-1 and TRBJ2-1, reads KAGVTQTPRYLIKTRGQQVTLSCSPISGHRSVSWYQQTPGQGLQFLFEYFSETQRNKGNFPGRFSGRQFSNSRSEMNVSTLELGDSALYLCASSLTTGEGEQFFGPGTRLTVL.

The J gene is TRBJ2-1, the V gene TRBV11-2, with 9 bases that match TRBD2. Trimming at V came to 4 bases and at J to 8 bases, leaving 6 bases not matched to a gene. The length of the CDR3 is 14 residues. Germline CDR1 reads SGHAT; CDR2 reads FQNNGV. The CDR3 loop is CASSSLAGLDEQFF. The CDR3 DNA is TGTGCCAGCAGCTCCCTAGCGGGGCTCGATGAGCAGTTCTTC.

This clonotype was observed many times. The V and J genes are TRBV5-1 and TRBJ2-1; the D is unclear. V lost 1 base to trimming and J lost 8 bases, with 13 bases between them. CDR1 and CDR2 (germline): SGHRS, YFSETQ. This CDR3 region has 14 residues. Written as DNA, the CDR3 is TGCGCCAGCAGCTTGTTCCCGATAGGCGATGAGCAGTTCTTC. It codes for CASSLFPIGDEQFF.

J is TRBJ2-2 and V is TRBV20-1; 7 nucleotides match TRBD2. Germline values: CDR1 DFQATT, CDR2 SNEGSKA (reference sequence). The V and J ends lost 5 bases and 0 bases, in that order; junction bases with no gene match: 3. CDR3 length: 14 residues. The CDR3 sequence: CSAWDYPNTGELFF. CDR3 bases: TGCAGTGCTTGGGACTACCCGAACACCGGGGAGCTGTTTTTT.

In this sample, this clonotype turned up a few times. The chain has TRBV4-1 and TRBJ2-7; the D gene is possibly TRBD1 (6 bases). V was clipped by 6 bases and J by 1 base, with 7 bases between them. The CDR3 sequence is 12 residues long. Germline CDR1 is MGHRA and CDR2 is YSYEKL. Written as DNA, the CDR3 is TGCGCCAGCAGGGGGGCGTCCTACGAGCAGTACTTC. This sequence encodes CASRGASYEQYF.

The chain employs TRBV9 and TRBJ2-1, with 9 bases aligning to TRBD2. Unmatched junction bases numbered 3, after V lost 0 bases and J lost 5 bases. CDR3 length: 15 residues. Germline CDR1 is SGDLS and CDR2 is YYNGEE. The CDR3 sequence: CASSVASGDHNEQFF. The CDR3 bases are TGTGCCAGCAGCGTAGCTAGCGGGGACCACAATGAGCAGTTCTTC.

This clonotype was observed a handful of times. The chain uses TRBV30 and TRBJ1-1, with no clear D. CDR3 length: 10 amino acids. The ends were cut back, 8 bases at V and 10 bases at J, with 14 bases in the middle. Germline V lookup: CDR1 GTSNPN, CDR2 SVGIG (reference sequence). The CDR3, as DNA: TGTGCCCAAGAACAGCTATCAGCTTTCTTT. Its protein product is CAQEQLSAFF.

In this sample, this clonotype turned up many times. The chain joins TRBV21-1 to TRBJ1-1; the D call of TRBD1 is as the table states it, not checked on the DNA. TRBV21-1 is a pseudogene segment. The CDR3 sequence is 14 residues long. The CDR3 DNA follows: TGTGCCCTTTTTGAAGGGAATAGGGACAAAGAAGCTTTCTTT. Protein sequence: CALFEGNRDKEAFF.

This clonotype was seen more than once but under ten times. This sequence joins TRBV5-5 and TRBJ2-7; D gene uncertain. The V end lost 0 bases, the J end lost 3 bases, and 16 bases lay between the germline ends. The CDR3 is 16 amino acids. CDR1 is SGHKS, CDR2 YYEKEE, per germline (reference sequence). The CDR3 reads CASSLGVGREVYEQYV. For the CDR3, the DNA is TGTGCCAGCAGCTTGGGAGTAGGCAGAGAAGTCTACGAGCAGTACGTC.

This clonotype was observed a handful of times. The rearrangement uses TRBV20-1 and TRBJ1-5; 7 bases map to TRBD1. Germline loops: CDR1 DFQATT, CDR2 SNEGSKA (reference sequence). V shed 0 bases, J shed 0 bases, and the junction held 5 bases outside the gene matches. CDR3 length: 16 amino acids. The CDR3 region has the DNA TGCAGTGCTAGAGAAGACAGGGTACTTAGCAATCAGCCCCAGCATTTT. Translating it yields CSAREDRVLSNQPQHF.

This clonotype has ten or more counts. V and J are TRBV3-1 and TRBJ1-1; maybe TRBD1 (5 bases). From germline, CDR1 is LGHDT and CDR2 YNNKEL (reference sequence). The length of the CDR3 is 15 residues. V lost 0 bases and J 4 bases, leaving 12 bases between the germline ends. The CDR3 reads CASSQDFGGVTEAFF. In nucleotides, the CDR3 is TGTGCCAGCAGCCAAGATTTCGGAGGGGTCACTGAAGCTTTCTTT. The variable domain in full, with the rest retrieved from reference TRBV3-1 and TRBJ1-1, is DTAVSQTPKYLVTQMGNDKSIKCEQNLGHDTMYWYKQDSKKFLKIMFSYNNKELIINETVPNRFSPKSPDKAHLNLHINSLELGDSAVYFCASSQDFGGVTEAFFGQGTRLTVV.

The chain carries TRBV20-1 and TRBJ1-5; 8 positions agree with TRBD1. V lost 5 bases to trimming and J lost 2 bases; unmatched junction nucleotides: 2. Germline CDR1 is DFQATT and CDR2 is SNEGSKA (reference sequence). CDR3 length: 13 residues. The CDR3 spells CSAHRGGNQPQHF. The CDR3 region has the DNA TGCAGTGCTCACAGGGGGGGCAATCAGCCCCAGCATTTT.

The CDR3 protein is CASSSPLAQETQYF. The CDR3 DNA sequence: TGTGCCAGCAGCTCTCCACTAGCCCAAGAGACCCAGTACTTC. The chain has TRBV7-9 and TRBJ2-5; TRBD2 might be the D (6 bases). V was shortened by 4 bases and J by 1 base, with 10 bases between the two germline ends. The CDR3 runs to 14 residues. Germline CDR1 and CDR2: SEHNR and FQNEAQ (reference sequence).

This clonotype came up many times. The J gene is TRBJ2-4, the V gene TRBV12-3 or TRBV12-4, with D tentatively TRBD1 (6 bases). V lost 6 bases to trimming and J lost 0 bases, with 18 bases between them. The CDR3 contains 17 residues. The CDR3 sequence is CASSSPGQSVAKNIQYF. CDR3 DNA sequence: TGTGCCAGCAGCTCACCCGGACAGTCCGTAGCCAAAAACATTCAGTACTTC.

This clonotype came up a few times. The CDR3 is CATRSPGADNEQFF. In DNA, the CDR3 is TGTGCCACCAGATCCCCGGGGGCCGACAATGAGCAGTTCTTC. The chain couples TRBV24-1 to TRBJ2-1, with D perhaps given as TRBD1 or TRBD2 (6 bases each). V was cut by 7 bases and J by 5 bases, with 14 bases left in between. Germline assignment: CDR1 KGHDR and CDR2 SFDVKD. This CDR3 has 14 amino acids.

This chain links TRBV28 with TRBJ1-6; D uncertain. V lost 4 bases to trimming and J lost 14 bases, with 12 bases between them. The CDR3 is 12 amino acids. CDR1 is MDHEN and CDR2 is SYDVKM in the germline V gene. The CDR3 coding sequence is TGTGCCAGCAGTTGGACCTCTCGAGCCCTCCACTTT. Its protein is CASSWTSRALHF.

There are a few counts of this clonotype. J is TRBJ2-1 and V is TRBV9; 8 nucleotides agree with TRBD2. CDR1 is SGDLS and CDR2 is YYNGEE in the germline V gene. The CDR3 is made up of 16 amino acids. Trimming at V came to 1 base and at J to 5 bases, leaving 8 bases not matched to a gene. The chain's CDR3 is CASSVSGGYGDNEQFF. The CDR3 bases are TGTGCCAGCAGCGTATCGGGGGGGTATGGGGACAATGAGCAGTTCTTC.

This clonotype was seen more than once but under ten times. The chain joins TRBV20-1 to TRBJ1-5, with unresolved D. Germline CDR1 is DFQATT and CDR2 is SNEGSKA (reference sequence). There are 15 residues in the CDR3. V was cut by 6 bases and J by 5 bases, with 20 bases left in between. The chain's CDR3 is CSASDGLALYQPQHF. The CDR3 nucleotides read TGCAGTGCATCGGACGGGTTGGCCCTCTATCAGCCCCAGCATTTT.

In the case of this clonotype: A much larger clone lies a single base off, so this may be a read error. CDR3 DNA sequence: TGCGCCAGCAGCCCTCGATGGACAGCAACTAATGAAAAACTGTATTTT. It is translated as CASSPRWTATNEKLYF. The chain joins TRBV4-1 to TRBJ1-4, with TRBD1 as a possible D gene (6 bases). The germline V gene encodes CDR1 MGHRA and CDR2 YSYEKL. The CDR3 consists of 16 residues.